Reported below is one T cell receptor beta chain. Assay: immunoSEQ multiplex PCR; the TCRdb copy retains only in-frame clones and omits some. Of 150,000 to 200,000 clones detected, roughly 87% appear once; the ten largest clones hold 11%. The CDR3 consists of 16 residues. Trimming removed 4 bases from V and 8 bases from J, with 21 bases in between. CDR1 and CDR2 from the germline V gene are LGHNA and YNFKEQ. The record originates from a study of blood T cell repertoires in COVID-19. For the study at large: The cDNA or gDNA used as material had been derived from T cells, B-cell-depleted T cells, or PBMCs.

The sequencing input was PBMCs or T cells enriched from blood (not recorded which). The V and J genes are TRBV4-2 and TRBJ1-3; no definite D call. The source is a man aged 45 to 65 who had recovered from COVID-19. CDR3 DNA: TGTGCCAGCAGCCCTCAAGCGGTCTTCGAGGGTGACACCATATATTTT. Amino acids: CASSPQAVFEGDTIYF.